This T cell receptor beta chain was obtained from a study of vaccination and CD4 T cells after COVID-19. As regards this clonotype: The antigen is not known.

The Oncomine TCR Beta short-read assay was applied to DNA of cultured CD4+ T cells. TCRdb fed the PCR reads into MiXCR, producing one record per CDR3 protein. The data show just over 15,000 distinct CDR3 sequences, around 38% seen once. Germline V gives CDR1 LNHNV, CDR2 YYDKDF (reference sequence). Trimming took 3 bases from V and 5 from J, leaving 16 bases between them. This CDR3 contains 15 residues. Treatment in this sample: roughly 11-day PBMC culture with coronavirus spike peptide pools or control peptides (ViraFEST assay). The clonotype originates from a human donor with COVID-19. Material for sequencing was cultured CD4+ T cells from blood. The chain couples TRBV15 to TRBJ1-1, with D perhaps matching TRBD1 (5 bases). The CDR3 DNA is TGTGCCACCAGCAGCAATCGGGACGGATATACTGAAGCTTTCTTT. It codes for CATSSNRDGYTEAFF.